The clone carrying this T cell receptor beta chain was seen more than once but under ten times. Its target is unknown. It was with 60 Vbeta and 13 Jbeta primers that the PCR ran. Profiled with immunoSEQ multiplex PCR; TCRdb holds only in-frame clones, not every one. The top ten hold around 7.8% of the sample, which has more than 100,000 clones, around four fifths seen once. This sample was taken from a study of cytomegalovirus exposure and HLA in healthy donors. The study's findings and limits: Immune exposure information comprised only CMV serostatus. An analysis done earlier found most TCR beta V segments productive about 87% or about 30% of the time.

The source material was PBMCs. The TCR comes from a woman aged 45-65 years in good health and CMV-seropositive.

Written as DNA, the CDR3 is TGTGCCAGCAAAACCGGGGGGGCCCCGCAGTATTTT. Translation gives CASKTGGAPQYF. The V and J genes are TRBV27 and TRBJ2-3; 8 bases are shared with TRBD2. CDR3 length: 12 residues. J gave up 10 bases and V 7 bases, and 7 bases lay outside the gene matches. CDR1 is MNHEY and CDR2 is SMNVEV in the germline V gene (reference sequence).